Given below is one TCR beta chain in context. These data are taken from a study of cytotoxic CD8 clonotypes in ibrutinib-treated CLL. Germline-derived CDR1 and CDR2 are MNHNS and SASEGT. The CDR3 sequence is 16 residues long. V was clipped by 3 bases and J by 3 bases, with 18 bases between them. The table came from immunoSEQ multiplex PCR; TCRdb's copy has only in-frame clones and leaves some out. This table holds more than 300,000 clones, roughly 85% found once. The sequencing here drew on PBMCs, taken before ibrutinib treatment. The genes are TRBV6-1 and TRBJ2-7, with D tentatively TRBD1 (6 bases). This receptor was identified in a human donor with chronic lymphocytic leukemia. The CDR3 bases are TGTGCCAGCAGTGACGGGACAAAGATTCTAGGCTACGAGCAGTACTTC. The encoded protein is CASSDGTKILGYEQYF.